This T cell receptor (beta chain) was identified in a study of identical twins' blood T cells. Germline V gene lookup returns CDR1 DFQATT and CDR2 SNEGSKA (reference sequence). Trimming removed 1 base from V and 7 bases from J; junction bases left unmatched: 6. The CDR3 sequence is 14 residues long. To note about this clonotype: Its antigen is not identified.

In the original processing: Each donor had about 100,000 to nearly 550,000 clonotypes. Each CDR3 protein gets one entry after TCRdb re-called the 5' RACE reads with MiXCR. TCRdb assigned the V and J calls; the authors' analysis was not used. The sample shows 400,000 or so distinct CDR3 sequences, over 25% of them seen only once. Study-wide points: Out-of-frame TCRbeta clonotypes reportedly had markedly more similar V usage in twins than unrelated donors. Abundant TCRbeta CDR3s overlapped more between twins than with unrelated donors.

The three twin pairs were reared together, likely meeting the same infections. The sample consisted of PBMCs. The sequence was collected from a woman aged 18-50 years in good health. The chain carries TRBV20-1 and TRBJ2-2, with 7 bases fitting TRBD2. The CDR3 loop reads CSARVREINGELFF. The CDR3 nucleotides are TGCAGTGCTAGAGTGCGGGAGATTAACGGGGAGCTGTTTTTT.